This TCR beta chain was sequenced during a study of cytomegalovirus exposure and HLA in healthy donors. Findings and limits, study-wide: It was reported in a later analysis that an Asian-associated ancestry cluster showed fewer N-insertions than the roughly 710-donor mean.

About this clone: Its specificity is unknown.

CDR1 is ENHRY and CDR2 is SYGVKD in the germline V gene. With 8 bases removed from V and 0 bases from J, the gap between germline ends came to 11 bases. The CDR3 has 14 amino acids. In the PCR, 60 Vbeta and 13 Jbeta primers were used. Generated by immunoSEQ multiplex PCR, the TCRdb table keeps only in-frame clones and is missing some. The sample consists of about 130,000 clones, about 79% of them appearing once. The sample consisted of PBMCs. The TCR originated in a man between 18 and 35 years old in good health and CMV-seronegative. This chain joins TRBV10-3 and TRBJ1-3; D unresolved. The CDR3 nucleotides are TGTGCCATCCGCGATTTCAACTCTGGAAACACCATATATTTT. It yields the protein CAIRDFNSGNTIYF.